The T cell receptor beta chain described here comes from a study of blood T cell repertoires in COVID-19. Overall study context: Researchers got acute and convalescent COVID-19 samples from the United States, Italy and Spain.

Some clones are missing from TCRdb's copy, which holds only in-frame ones; the method was immunoSEQ multiplex PCR. The sample yields about 120,000 clones, 75% to 90% seen once. The CDR3 is 15 amino acids. J gave up 7 bases and V 6 bases, and 11 bases lay outside the gene matches. The germline V gene encodes CDR1 MNHEY and CDR2 SVGAGI. Specimen: peripheral blood. The chain recombines TRBV6-5 with TRBJ1-1, with TRBD1 matching 10 bases. This receptor was taken from a man aged 55 to 70 with COVID-19, enrolled during active disease. CDR3: CASRTRGQGIFEAFF. The CDR3, as DNA: TGTGCCAGCAGGACTAGGGGACAGGGGATCTTTGAAGCTTTCTTT.